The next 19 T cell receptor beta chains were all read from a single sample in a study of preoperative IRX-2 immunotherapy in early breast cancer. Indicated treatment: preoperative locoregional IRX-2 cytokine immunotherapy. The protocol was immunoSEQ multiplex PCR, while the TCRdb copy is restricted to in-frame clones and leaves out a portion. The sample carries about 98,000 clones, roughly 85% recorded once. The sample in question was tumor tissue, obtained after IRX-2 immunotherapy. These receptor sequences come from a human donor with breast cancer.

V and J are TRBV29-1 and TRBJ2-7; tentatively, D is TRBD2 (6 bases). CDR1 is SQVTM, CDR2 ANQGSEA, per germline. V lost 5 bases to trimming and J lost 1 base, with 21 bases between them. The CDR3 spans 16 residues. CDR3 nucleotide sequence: TGCAGCGTTTCAGGGATGGCCGGGAGCTTGTCCTACGAGCAGTACTTC. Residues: CSVSGMAGSLSYEQYF.

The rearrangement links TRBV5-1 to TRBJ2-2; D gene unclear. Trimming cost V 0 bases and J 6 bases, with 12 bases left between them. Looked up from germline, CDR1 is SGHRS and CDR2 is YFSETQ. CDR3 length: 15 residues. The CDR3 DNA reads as TGCGCCAGCAGCTTGGCCTCTTTAGGTCCCGGGGAGCTGTTTTTT. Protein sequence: CASSLASLGPGELFF.

The CDR3 DNA follows: TGTGCCAGCAGCTTAGGGGACAGGGGATCAATGCCCCAGCATTTT. It encodes CASSLGDRGSMPQHF. This chain links TRBV7-1 with TRBJ1-5; 10 bases agree with TRBD1. TRBV7-1 is an ORF; its function is uncertain. V gave up 4 bases and J gave up 9 bases; unmatched junction bases: 9. This CDR3 contains 15 residues.

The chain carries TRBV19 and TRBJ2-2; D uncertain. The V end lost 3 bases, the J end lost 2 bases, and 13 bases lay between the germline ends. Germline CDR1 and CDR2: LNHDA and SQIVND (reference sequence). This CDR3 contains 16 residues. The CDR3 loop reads CASSMEVWANTGELFF. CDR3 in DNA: TGTGCCAGTAGTATGGAAGTCTGGGCAAACACCGGGGAGCTGTTTTTT.

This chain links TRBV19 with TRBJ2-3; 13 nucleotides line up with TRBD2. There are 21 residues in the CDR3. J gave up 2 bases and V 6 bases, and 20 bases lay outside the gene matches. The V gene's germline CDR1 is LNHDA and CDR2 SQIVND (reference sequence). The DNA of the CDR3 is TGTGCCAGTAGAGTTACCGAAGGACTAGCGGGAGTCCGGGGTCCCACAGATACGCAGTATTTT. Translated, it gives CASRVTEGLAGVRGPTDTQYF.

The CDR3 sequence: CASSLDSPNSPLHF. The CDR3 region has the DNA TGCGCCAGCAGCTTGGACAGTCCCAATTCACCCCTCCACTTT. The V gene is TRBV5-1, the J gene TRBJ1-6; D remains unclear. From germline, CDR1 is SGHRS and CDR2 YFSETQ. The V end was cut by 0 bases, the J end by 7 bases, with 8 bases between. The CDR3 consists of 14 residues.

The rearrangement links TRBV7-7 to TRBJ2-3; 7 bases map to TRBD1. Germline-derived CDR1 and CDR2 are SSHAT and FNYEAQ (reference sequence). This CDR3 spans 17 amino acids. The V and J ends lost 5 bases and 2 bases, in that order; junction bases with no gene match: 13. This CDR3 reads CASSQGGASRATDTQYF. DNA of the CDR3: TGTGCCAGCAGCCAAGGGGGCGCAAGTCGAGCCACAGATACGCAGTATTTT.

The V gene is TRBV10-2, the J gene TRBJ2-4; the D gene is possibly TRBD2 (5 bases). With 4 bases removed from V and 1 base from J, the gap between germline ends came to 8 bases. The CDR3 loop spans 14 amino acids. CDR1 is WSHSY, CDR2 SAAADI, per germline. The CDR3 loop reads CASSARDAKNIQYF. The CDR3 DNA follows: TGCGCCAGCAGTGCTCGGGATGCCAAAAACATTCAGTACTTC.

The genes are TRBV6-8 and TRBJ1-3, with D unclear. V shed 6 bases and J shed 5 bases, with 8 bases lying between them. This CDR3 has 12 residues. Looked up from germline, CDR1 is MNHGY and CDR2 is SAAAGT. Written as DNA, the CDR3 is TGTGCCAGCAGCCTACGGAGAAACACCATATATTTT. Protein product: CASSLRRNTIYF.

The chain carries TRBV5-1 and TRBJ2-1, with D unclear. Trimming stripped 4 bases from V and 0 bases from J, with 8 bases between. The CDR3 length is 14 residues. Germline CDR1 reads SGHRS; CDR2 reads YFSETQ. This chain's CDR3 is CASSEQSSYNEQFF. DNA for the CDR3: TGCGCCAGCAGCGAACAGAGCTCCTACAATGAGCAGTTCTTC. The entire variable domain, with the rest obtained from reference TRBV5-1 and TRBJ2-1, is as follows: KAGVTQTPRYLIKTRGQQVTLSCSPISGHRSVSWYQQTPGQGLQFLFEYFSETQRNKGNFPGRFSGRQFSNSRSEMNVSTLELGDSALYLCASSEQSSYNEQFFGPGTRLTVL.

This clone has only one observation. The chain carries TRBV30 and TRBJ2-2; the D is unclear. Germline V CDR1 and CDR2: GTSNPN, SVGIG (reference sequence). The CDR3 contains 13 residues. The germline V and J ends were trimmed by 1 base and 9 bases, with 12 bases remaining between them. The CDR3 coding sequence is TGTGCCTGGAGTGCGGACGTTTATTGGGAGCTGTTTTTT. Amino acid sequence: CAWSADVYWELFF.

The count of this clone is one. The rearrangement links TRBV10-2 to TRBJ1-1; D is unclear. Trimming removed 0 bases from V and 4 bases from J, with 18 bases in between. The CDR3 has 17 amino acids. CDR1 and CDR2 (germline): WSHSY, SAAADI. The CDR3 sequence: CASSESLGGRGGTEAFF. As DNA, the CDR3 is TGCGCCAGCAGTGAGTCCCTGGGAGGGCGAGGCGGCACTGAAGCTTTCTTT.

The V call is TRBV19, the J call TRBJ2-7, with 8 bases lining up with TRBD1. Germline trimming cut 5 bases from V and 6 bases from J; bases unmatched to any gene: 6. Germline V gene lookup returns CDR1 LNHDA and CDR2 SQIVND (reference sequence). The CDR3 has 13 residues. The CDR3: CASSGTGGLEQYF. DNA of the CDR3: TGTGCCAGTAGTGGAACAGGGGGGCTCGAGCAGTACTTC.

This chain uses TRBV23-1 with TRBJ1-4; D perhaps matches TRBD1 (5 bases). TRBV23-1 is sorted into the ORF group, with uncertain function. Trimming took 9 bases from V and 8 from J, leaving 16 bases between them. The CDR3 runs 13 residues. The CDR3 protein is CASSDGGDEKLFF. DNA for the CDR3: TGCGCCAGTAGCGACGGGGGGGACGAAAAACTGTTTTTT.

The CDR3 nucleotides read TGTGCCAGCAGCTGGACAGGGTCCTCTGGAAACACCATATATTTT. Translation gives CASSWTGSSGNTIYF. The chain employs TRBV11-3 and TRBJ1-3, with TRBD1 identical over 8 bases. J gave up 0 bases and V 4 bases, and 2 bases lay outside the gene matches. CDR3 length: 15 residues. Germline lookup yields CDR1 SGHNT and CDR2 YENEEA. The whole variable domain, filled in from reference TRBV11-3 and TRBJ1-3, reads EAGVVQSPRYKIIEKKQPVAFWCNPISGHNTLYWYLQNLGQGPELLIRYENEEAVDDSQLPKDRFSAERLKGVDSTLKIQPAELGDSAVYLCASSWTGSSGNTIYFGEGSWLTVV.

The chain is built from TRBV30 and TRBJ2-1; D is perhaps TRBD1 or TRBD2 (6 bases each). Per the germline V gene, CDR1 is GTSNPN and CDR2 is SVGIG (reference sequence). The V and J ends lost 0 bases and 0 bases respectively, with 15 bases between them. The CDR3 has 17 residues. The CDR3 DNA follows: TGTGCCTGGAGTGTCCCGGGCCGGGGGCTCTCCTACAATGAGCAGTTCTTC. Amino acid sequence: CAWSVPGRGLSYNEQFF.

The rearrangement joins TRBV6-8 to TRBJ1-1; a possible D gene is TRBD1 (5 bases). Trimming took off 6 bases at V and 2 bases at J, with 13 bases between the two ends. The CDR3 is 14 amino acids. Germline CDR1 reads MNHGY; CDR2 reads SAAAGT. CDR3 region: CASSSSGPNTEAFF. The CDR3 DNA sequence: TGTGCCAGCAGCTCCTCGGGGCCAAACACTGAAGCTTTCTTT.

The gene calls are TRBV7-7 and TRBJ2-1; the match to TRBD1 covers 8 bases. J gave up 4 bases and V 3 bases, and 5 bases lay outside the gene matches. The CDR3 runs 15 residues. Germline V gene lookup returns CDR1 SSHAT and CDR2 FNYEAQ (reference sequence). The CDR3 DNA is TGTGCCAGCAGCTTTGACAGGGGCTCATACAATGAGCAGTTCTTC. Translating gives CASSFDRGSYNEQFF.

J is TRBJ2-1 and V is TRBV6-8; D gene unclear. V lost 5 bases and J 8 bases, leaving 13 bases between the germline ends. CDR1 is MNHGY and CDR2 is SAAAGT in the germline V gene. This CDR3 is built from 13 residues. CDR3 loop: CASSVESLDEQFF. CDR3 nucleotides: TGTGCCAGCAGTGTAGAGTCGTTGGATGAGCAGTTCTTC.